The sequence of this T cell receptor beta chain was determined in a study of shared T cell receptors in the human thymus. Germline lookup yields CDR1 SGHVS and CDR2 FNYEAQ. CDR3 length equals 12 residues. With 0 bases removed from V and 6 bases from J, the gap between germline ends came to 6 bases. Repertoires were generated with immunoSEQ multiplex PCR, while TCRdb's copy carries only in-frame clones and drops some. The repertoire holds 630,000 or so clones, with approximately 87% as singletons. This clone has a single count. These data also formed part of another study, on human thymus T cells. From that second work: Thymus specimens were resections from corrective heart surgery. Thymic and blood repertoires appeared to carry a bias in their V and J gene usage. Unrelated individuals were reported by related research to share highly overlapping thymic repertoires.

Sequenced material: thymocytes. This chain joins TRBV7-6 and TRBJ2-7, with D perhaps TRBD2 (6 bases). This TCR derives from a boy younger than two with a congenital heart defect. The CDR3 loop reads CASSLAGGEQYF. The CDR3 nucleotides read TGTGCCAGCAGCTTAGCGGGAGGCGAGCAGTACTTC.